Each of the 27 T cell receptor beta chains below was sequenced from the same sample in a study of T cells in Graves' hyperthyroidism and ophthalmopathy. TCR beta CDR3 regions were amplified from RNA. The HTBI primer set was used in a first-round RT-PCR of the TCR CDR3. Using its own MiXCR run on the multiplex PCR reads, TCRdb lists one record per CDR3 protein. The table records about 500,000 distinct CDR3 sequences, approximately 15% of them present only once. The sample consisted of blood. Receptors originate from a woman aged 18-29 years with Graves' hyperthyroidism.

This clonotype was counted at least ten times. The CDR3 coding sequence is TGTGCCAGCAGTGGGGCAGTGTTTAAAAACATTCAGTACTTC. This codes for CASSGAVFKNIQYF. The genes are TRBV6-1 and TRBJ2-4; D is unclear. CDR1 is MNHNS, CDR2 SASEGT, per germline. The ends were cut back, 4 bases at V and 4 bases at J, with 11 bases in the middle. This CDR3 is built from 14 residues.

This clonotype showed up just a few times. The chain carries TRBV7-9 and TRBJ2-1; D ambiguous. The CDR3 is 15 residues long. The V and J ends lost 5 bases and 8 bases respectively, with 19 bases between them. The germline V gene has CDR1 SEHNR and CDR2 FQNEAQ (reference sequence). The CDR3: CASSRGIVSGHEQFF. In DNA, the CDR3 is TGTGCCAGCAGCCGTGGGATAGTATCTGGCCATGAGCAGTTCTTC.

Turning to this clonotype: Being one base from a much bigger clone, this may be a read error. The V gene is TRBV20-1, the J gene TRBJ2-7; 10 nucleotides match TRBD2. This CDR3 comprises 13 residues. Trimming at V came to 3 bases and at J to 6 bases, leaving 5 bases not matched to a gene. The V gene's germline CDR1 is DFQATT and CDR2 SNEGSKA (reference sequence). In DNA, the CDR3 is TGCAGTGCTAGCGCTAGCGGGAGCTTCGAGCAGTACTTC. This codes for CSASASGSFEQYF.

This clonotype was seen many times. The chain combines TRBV7-2 with TRBJ1-4; D is possibly TRBD1 (5 bases). The CDR3 is 16 amino acids. Germline values: CDR1 SGHTA, CDR2 FQGNSA. V was shortened by 7 bases and J by 6 bases, with 21 bases between the two germline ends. CDR3 nucleotides: TGTGCCAGCAACCAGCCCCGGGGGGACCCTGATGAAAAACTGTTTTTT. This sequence encodes CASNQPRGDPDEKLFF.

Only a few counts were recorded for this clonotype. Sequence at one end of the junction differs from germline and may be a read error. V is TRBV5-5 and J is TRBJ1-3, with D hard to call. Germline CDR1 and CDR2: SGHKS and YYEKEE (reference sequence). This CDR3 contains 14 residues. The chain's CDR3 is CASSLDDPGNTIYF. The CDR3 region has the DNA TGCGCCAGCAGCTTGGATGACCCGGGAAACACCATATATTTT. The whole variable domain, remainder taken from reference TRBV5-5 and TRBJ1-3, is DAGVTQSPTHLIKTRGQQVTLRCSPISGHKSVSWYQQVLGQGPQFIFQYYEKEERGRGNFPDRFSARQFPNYSSELNVNALLLGDSALYLCASSLDDPGNTIYFGEGSWLTVV.

The chain recombines TRBV5-5 with TRBJ1-6; 7 nucleotides line up with TRBD1. V was pared by 4 bases and J by 2 bases, with 6 bases of the junction left unmatched. The CDR3 is made up of 16 amino acids. Germline CDR1 is SGHKS and CDR2 is YYEKEE (reference sequence). The CDR3 sequence: CASSPIDRAYNSPLHF. In DNA form, the CDR3 reads TGTGCCAGCAGCCCTATCGACAGGGCCTATAATTCACCCCTCCACTTT.

This clonotype was observed at least ten times. The V call is TRBV27, the J call TRBJ1-5; 11 bases are shared with TRBD1. The ends lost 2 bases at V and 3 bases at J; junction bases unmatched: 6. This CDR3 contains 17 residues. Germline-derived CDR1 and CDR2 are MNHEY and SMNVEV (reference sequence). The CDR3 bases are TGTGCCAGCAGTTTAGCGGGGACAGGGGGTGCCAATCAGCCCCAGCATTTT. Translation gives CASSLAGTGGANQPQHF.

A remark on this clonotype: A single base separates this from a much larger clone, so it may be a read error. The V call is TRBV5-1, the J call TRBJ2-7, with 11 bases aligning to TRBD2. This CDR3 comprises 16 residues. CDR1 SGHRS and CDR2 YFSETQ come from the germline V gene. The CDR3 DNA reads as TGCGCCAGCGGCTTGGTCCGGACTAGCGGGCTATATGAGCAGTACTTC. It encodes CASGLVRTSGLYEQYF.

DNA for the CDR3: TGTGCCAGCTCACCGGTGACAGGGGAGGATTCACCCCTCCACTTT. It yields the protein CASSPVTGEDSPLHF. This chain uses TRBV18 with TRBJ1-6; TRBD1 aligns across 8 bases. The ends lost 3 bases at V and 8 bases at J; junction bases unmatched: 6. This CDR3 is built from 15 residues. Germline V gene lookup returns CDR1 KGHSH and CDR2 LQKENI. Looking up the rest from reference TRBV18 and TRBJ1-6 gives the full variable domain: NAGVMQNPRHLVRRRGQEARLRCSPMKGHSHVYWYRQLPEEGLKFMVYLQKENIIDESGMPKERFSAEFPKEGPSILRIQQVVRGDSAAYFCASSPVTGEDSPLHFGNGTRLTVT.

This clonotype was counted ten times or more. The V call is TRBV7-9, the J call TRBJ1-2, with TRBD1 identical over 8 bases. V lost 5 bases and J lost 4; bases outside the gene matches: 6. CDR1 and CDR2 (germline): SEHNR, FQNEAQ (reference sequence). The CDR3 runs to 14 residues. The CDR3 bases are TGTGCCAGCAGCATCGGACAGGGTGCCTATGGCTACACCTTC. Amino acids: CASSIGQGAYGYTF.

At least ten counts were recorded for this clonotype. The genes are TRBV30 and TRBJ2-7; a weak D match, TRBD2 (6 bases). CDR1 and CDR2 (germline): GTSNPN, SVGIG (reference sequence). The CDR3 length is 14 residues. V was shortened by 1 base and J by 6 bases, with 16 bases between the two germline ends. The CDR3: CAWSAGTQKGEQYF. The CDR3 DNA is TGTGCCTGGAGTGCCGGGACTCAAAAGGGCGAGCAGTACTTC. Full variable domain (missing parts from reference TRBV30 and TRBJ2-7): SQTIHQWPATLVQPVGSPLSLECTVEGTSNPNLYWYRQAAGRGLQLLFYSVGIGQISSEVPQNLSASRPQDRQFILSSKKLLLSDSGFYLCAWSAGTQKGEQYFGPGTRLTVT.

This rearrangement joins TRBV5-8 to TRBJ2-3, with D maybe TRBD1 (6 bases). The germline V gene has CDR1 SGHTS and CDR2 YDEGEE. The CDR3 has 15 residues. V was shortened by 4 bases and J by 8 bases, with 20 bases between the two germline ends. In DNA, the CDR3 is TGTGCCAGCAGCCCTACGGGACACGGGATGGGTACGCAGTATTTT. It is translated as CASSPTGHGMGTQYF.

The V and J genes are TRBV6-1 and TRBJ1-2, with a weak D call TRBD1 (5 bases). Germline V lookup: CDR1 MNHNS, CDR2 SASEGT. This CDR3 spans 15 amino acids. The germline V and J ends were trimmed by 7 bases and 1 base, with 16 bases remaining between them. The CDR3 coding sequence is TGTGCCAGCACCTACCACGGGAGGGGTAACTATGGCTACACCTTC. Translating it yields CASTYHGRGNYGYTF.

Many counts were recorded for this clonotype. The rearrangement uses TRBV15 and TRBJ1-5; D gene ambiguous. CDR3 size: 15 residues. Looked up from germline, CDR1 is LNHNV and CDR2 is YYDKDF (reference sequence). The V end was cut by 1 base, the J end by 0 bases, with 7 bases between. The CDR3 DNA sequence: TGTGCCACCAGCAGAGTTTTAGCTAGCAATCAGCCCCAGCATTTT. It is translated as CATSRVLASNQPQHF. Combining the CDR3 with reference TRBV15 and TRBJ1-5 gives the whole variable domain DAMVIQNPRYQVTQFGKPVTLSCSQTLNHNVMYWYQQKSSQAPKLLFHYYDKDFNNEADTPDNFQSRRPNTSFCFLDIRSPGLGDTAMYLCATSRVLASNQPQHFGDGTRLSIL.

This clonotype was seen a few times. The V call is TRBV10-2, the J call TRBJ2-5; 9 nucleotides align to TRBD1. Germline V gene sequence: CDR1 WSHSY, CDR2 SAAADI. The CDR3 consists of 15 residues. Trimming took 7 bases from V and 1 from J; bases not matched to a gene: 7. This CDR3 reads CASTEGTGPQETQYF. For the CDR3, the DNA is TGCGCCAGCACCGAGGGGACAGGGCCCCAAGAGACCCAGTACTTC.

In its sample, this clonotype was seen many times. An end of the junction does not agree with germline; a read error may underlie this. V usage is TRBV27 and J usage is TRBJ1-1; D gene ambiguous. Germline values: CDR1 MNHEY, CDR2 SMNVEV (reference sequence). This CDR3 is 14 amino acids long. The CDR3 nucleotides read TGTACCAGCAGTTTATCGGACCCAAACACTGAAGCTTTCTTT. Translation: CTSSLSDPNTEAFF.

This CDR3 is CASSKNGAPGETQYF. The CDR3 coding sequence is TGCGCCAGCAGCAAAAACGGGGCCCCCGGAGAGACCCAGTACTTC. V gene TRBV5-1 combines with J gene TRBJ2-5; either TRBD1 or TRBD2 may supply D (5 bases each). Per germline, CDR1 SGHRS and CDR2 YFSETQ. V gave up 4 bases and J gave up 4 bases, with 17 bases separating them. The CDR3 covers 15 residues.

This clonotype has a handful of counts. This chain connects TRBV19 to TRBJ1-5, with unresolved D. The CDR3 is 14 residues long. Germline V gene lookup returns CDR1 LNHDA and CDR2 SQIVND (reference sequence). V shed 1 base and J shed 0 bases, with 4 bases lying between them. The CDR3 nucleotides are TGTGCCAGTAGTATAGGACTTAGCAATCAGCCCCAGCATTTT. Amino acid sequence: CASSIGLSNQPQHF.

This clonotype was found many times. The chain employs TRBV7-2 and TRBJ2-1; 11 bases are shared with TRBD2. The CDR3 has 16 residues. The J segment lost 8 bases and the V segment lost 5 bases, leaving 11 bases of the junction unmatched. Germline CDR1 SGHTA, CDR2 FQGNSA. CDR3 DNA: TGTGCCAGCAGCACAACTAGCGGGAGTTCCGTACATGAGCAGTTCTTC. Protein sequence: CASSTTSGSSVHEQFF.

There are many counts of this clonotype. V is TRBV12-3 or TRBV12-4 and J is TRBJ2-1; D is possibly TRBD2 (6 bases). The CDR3 runs 15 residues. Trimming pared 4 bases from V and 4 bases from J, leaving 14 bases between. The CDR3 DNA reads TGTGCCAGCAGTTCTCGGGACTCGAATTACAATGAGCAGTTCTTC. The encoded protein is CASSSRDSNYNEQFF.

This clonotype was detected ten times or more. This chain uses TRBV27 with TRBJ2-7; 8 bases line up with TRBD1. The germline V gene has CDR1 MNHEY and CDR2 SMNVEV (reference sequence). The CDR3 consists of 15 residues. V gave up 2 bases and J gave up 4 bases; unmatched junction bases: 7. The CDR3 here is CASSLRGGQGYEQYF. The CDR3 DNA reads TGTGCCAGCAGTTTAAGGGGAGGACAGGGTTACGAGCAGTACTTC.

This chain uses TRBV5-1 with TRBJ1-1, with D possibly TRBD1 on 6 matching bases. V was cut by 4 bases and J by 0 bases, with 13 bases left in between. This CDR3 contains 15 residues. The V gene's germline CDR1 is SGHRS and CDR2 YFSETQ. In DNA form, the CDR3 reads TGCGCCAGCAGCGGGACAACTGCTTTGAACACTGAAGCTTTCTTT. Amino acid sequence: CASSGTTALNTEAFF.

The chain recombines TRBV24-1 with TRBJ2-3; 9 bases line up with TRBD1. CDR1 is KGHDR, CDR2 SFDVKD, per germline. The CDR3 runs to 17 residues. Losses at the gene ends were 0 bases for V and 1 base for J; bases not matched to a gene: 4. The CDR3 nucleotides are TGTGCCACCAGTGATTTGCACTGGACAGGGGGCACAGATACGCAGTATTTT. Translated, it gives CATSDLHWTGGTDTQYF.

This clonotype was found many times. This may come from a read error, since a much larger clone is one base off. The gene calls are TRBV11-2 and TRBJ1-1; tentative D call: TRBD1 (6 bases). Germline V gives CDR1 SGHAT, CDR2 FQNNGV. The V gene lost 4 bases and the J gene lost 1 base, with 7 bases spanning the gap. The CDR3 loop spans 13 amino acids. CDR3 in amino acids: CASSSDRNTEAFF. Written as DNA, the CDR3 is TGTGCCAGCAGCTCGGACAGGAACACTGAAGCTTTCTTT.

This clonotype was recorded many times. The chain combines TRBV29-1 with TRBJ2-5; D unclear. This CDR3 region has 14 residues. V dropped 3 bases and J dropped 1 base, with 12 bases sitting between them. Germline V gene sequence: CDR1 SQVTM, CDR2 ANQGSEA. CDR3 in DNA: TGCAGCGTTGAGCCAGTGGGTCCCCAAGAGACCCAGTACTTC. This sequence encodes CSVEPVGPQETQYF. The full variable domain, its missing parts supplied by reference TRBV29-1 and TRBJ2-5, is SAVISQKPSRDICQRGTSLTIQCQVDSQVTMMFWYRQQPGQSLTLIATANQGSEATYESGFVIDKFPISRPNLTFSTLTVSNMSPEDSSIYLCSVEPVGPQETQYFGPGTRLLVL.

This clonotype came up many times. The chain links TRBV6-5 to TRBJ2-7, with 9 bases identical to TRBD1. The germline V gene encodes CDR1 MNHEY and CDR2 SVGAGI. V shed 2 bases, J shed 0 bases, and the junction held 5 bases outside the gene matches. CDR3 length: 16 amino acids. In DNA, the CDR3 is TGTGCCAGCAGTTACGGAGGGACAGGGCCCTCCTACGAGCAGTACTTC. It translates to CASSYGGTGPSYEQYF.

This clonotype was detected ten times or more. This chain links TRBV11-2 with TRBJ2-7; 7 bases map to TRBD1. The CDR3 has 12 amino acids. The germline V gene encodes CDR1 SGHAT and CDR2 FQNNGV. V lost 8 bases, J lost 2 bases, and 3 bases stayed unmatched. CDR3 region: CASEGATYEQYV. Here the CDR3 DNA reads TGTGCCAGCGAGGGGGCGACCTACGAGCAGTACGTC.